Below, one T cell receptor (beta chain) is given with its context. Its antigen is not known. This entry is derived from a study of beta chain features in type 1 diabetes. General study points: PCR may have favored shorter templates equally in patients and controls. Researchers could not determine here whether HLA type influences TCRB rearrangement. Type 1 diabetes patients had fewer VDJ junction insertions and more deletions. There was a moderate but significant shortening of TCRB CDR3s in all four CD4+ subsets of Type 1 diabetes patients.

Germline V gene data show CDR1 as SNHLY and CDR2 as FYNNEI. This CDR3 region has 13 residues. With V trimmed by 8 bases and J by 6 bases, 5 bases remained unmatched. Isolated RNA was reverse transcribed in full, so expressed TCRB transcripts were sequenced. Produced via immunoSEQ multiplex PCR; TCRdb's table is partial and in-frame only. Here the sample spans 310,000 or so clones, 9.5% to 11% being singletons. The sequence was obtained from a woman in her 30s in good health. Sequencing was carried out using naive CD4+ T cells from blood. The chain recombines TRBV2 with TRBJ2-7; TRBD1 matches 12 bases. CDR3: CASCGTGGFEQYF. The DNA of the CDR3 is TGTGCCAGCTGCGGGACAGGGGGCTTCGAGCAGTACTTC.